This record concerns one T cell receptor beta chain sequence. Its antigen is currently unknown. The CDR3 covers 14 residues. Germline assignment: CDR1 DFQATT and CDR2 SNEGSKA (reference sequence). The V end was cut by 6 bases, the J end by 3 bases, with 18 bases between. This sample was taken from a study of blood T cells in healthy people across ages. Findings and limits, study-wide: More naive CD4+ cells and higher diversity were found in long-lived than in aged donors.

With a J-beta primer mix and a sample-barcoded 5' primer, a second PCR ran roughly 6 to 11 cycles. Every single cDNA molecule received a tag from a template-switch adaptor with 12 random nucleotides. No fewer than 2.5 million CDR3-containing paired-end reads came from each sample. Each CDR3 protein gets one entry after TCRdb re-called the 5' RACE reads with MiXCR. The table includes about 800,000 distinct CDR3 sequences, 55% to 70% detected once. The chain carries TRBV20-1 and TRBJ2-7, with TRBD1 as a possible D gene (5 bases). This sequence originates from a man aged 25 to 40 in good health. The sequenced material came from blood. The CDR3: CSAKLQTGFYEQYF. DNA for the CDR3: TGCAGTGCCAAACTACAAACAGGATTCTACGAGCAGTACTTC.